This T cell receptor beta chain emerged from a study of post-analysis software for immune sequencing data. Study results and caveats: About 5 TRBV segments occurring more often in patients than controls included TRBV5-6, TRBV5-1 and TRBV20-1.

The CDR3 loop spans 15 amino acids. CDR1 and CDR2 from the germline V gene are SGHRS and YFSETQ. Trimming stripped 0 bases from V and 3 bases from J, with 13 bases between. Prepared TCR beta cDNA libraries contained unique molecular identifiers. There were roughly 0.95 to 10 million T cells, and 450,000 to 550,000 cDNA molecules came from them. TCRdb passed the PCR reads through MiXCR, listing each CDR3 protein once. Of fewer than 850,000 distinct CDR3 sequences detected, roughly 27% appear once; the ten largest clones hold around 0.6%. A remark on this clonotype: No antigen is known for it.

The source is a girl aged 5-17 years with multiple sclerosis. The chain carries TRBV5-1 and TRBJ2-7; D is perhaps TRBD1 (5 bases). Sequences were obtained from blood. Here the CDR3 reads CASSLGFDSSYEQYF. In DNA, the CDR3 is TGCGCCAGCAGCTTGGGGTTTGACAGTAGCTACGAGCAGTACTTC.